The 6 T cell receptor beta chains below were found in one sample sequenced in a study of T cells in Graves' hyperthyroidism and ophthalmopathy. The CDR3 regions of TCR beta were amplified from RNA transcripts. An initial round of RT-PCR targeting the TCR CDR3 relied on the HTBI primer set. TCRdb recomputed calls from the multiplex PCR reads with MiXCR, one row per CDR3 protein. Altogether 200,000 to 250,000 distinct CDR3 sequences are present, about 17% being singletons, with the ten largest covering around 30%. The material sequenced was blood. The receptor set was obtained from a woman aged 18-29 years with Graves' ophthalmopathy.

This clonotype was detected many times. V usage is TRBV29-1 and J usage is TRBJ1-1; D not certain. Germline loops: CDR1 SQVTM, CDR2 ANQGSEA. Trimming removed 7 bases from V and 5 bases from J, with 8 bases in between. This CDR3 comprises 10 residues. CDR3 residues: CSAAVTEAFF. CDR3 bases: TGCAGCGCGGCCGTAACTGAAGCTTTCTTT. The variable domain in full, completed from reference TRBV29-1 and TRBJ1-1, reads SAVISQKPSRDICQRGTSLTIQCQVDSQVTMMFWYRQQPGQSLTLIATANQGSEATYESGFVIDKFPISRPNLTFSTLTVSNMSPEDSSIYLCSAAVTEAFFGQGTRLTVV.

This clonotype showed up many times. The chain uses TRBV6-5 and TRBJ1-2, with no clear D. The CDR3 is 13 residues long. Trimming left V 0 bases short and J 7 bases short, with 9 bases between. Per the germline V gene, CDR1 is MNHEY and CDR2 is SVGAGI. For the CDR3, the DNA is TGTGCCAGCAGTTACTCCCAGGACTCTGGCTACACCTTC. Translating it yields CASSYSQDSGYTF.

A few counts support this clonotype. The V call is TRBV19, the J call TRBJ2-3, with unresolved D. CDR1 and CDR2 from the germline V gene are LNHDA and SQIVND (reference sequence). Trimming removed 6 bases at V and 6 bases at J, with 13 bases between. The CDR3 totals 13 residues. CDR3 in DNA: TGTGCCAGTAGCCCAAGAGCGTCGGATACGCAGTATTTT. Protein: CASSPRASDTQYF.

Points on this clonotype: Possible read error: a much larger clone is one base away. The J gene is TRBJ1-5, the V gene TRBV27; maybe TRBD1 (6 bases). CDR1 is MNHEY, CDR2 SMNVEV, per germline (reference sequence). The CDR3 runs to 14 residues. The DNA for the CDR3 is TGTACCAGCAGGAAGACAGGAATCAATCAGCCCCAGCATTTT. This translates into CTSRKTGINQPQHF.

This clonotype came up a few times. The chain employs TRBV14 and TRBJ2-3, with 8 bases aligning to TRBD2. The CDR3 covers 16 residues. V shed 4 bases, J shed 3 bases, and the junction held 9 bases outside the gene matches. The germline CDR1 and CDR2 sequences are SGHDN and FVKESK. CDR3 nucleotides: TGTGCCAGCAGCCCCTCTCGACGGGAGGGGACAGATACGCAGTATTTT. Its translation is CASSPSRREGTDTQYF.

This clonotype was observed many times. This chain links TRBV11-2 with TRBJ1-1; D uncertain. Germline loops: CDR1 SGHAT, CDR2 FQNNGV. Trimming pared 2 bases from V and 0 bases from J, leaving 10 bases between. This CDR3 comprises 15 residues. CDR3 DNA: TGTGCCAGCAGCTTATCCGGCACGTTGAACACTGAAGCTTTCTTT. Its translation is CASSLSGTLNTEAFF. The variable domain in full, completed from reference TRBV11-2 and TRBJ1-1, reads EAGVAQSPRYKIIEKRQSVAFWCNPISGHATLYWYQQILGQGPKLLIQFQNNGVVDDSQLPKDRFSAERLKGVDSTLKIQPAKLEDSAVYLCASSLSGTLNTEAFFGQGTRLTVV.